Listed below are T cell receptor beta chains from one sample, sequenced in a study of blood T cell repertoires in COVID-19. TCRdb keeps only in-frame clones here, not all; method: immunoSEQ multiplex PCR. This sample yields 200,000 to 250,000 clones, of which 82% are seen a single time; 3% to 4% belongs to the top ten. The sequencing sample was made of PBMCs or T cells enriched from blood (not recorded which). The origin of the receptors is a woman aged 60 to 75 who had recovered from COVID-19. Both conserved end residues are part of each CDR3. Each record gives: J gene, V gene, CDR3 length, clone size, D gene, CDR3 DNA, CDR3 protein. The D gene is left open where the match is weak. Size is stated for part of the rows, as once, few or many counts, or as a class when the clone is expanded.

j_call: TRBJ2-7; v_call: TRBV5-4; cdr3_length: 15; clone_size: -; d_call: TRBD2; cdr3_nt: TGTGCCAGCAGCCCCAGGACTAGCGGGGGCTACGAGCAGTACTTC; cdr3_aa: CASSPRTSGGYEQYF
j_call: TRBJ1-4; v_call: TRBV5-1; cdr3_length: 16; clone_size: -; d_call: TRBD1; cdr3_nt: TGCGCCAGCAGCTCCAGTGCCGGGACAGCTAATGAAAAACTGTTTTTT; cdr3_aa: CASSSSAGTANEKLFF
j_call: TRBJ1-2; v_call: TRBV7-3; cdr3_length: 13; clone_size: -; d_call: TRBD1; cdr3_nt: TGTGCCAGCAGCTCCCGAACAGGGGAGGGCTACACCTTC; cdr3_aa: CASSSRTGEGYTF
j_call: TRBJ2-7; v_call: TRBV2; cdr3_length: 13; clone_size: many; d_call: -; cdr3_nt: TGTGCCAGCAGAGCCCGGACAGAGGGCGAGCAGTACTTC; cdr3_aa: CASRARTEGEQYF
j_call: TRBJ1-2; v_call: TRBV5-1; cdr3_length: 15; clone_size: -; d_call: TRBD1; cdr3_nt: TGCGCCAGCAGCCTTGGACAGGGGGCTAACTATGGCTACACCTTC; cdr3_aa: CASSLGQGANYGYTF
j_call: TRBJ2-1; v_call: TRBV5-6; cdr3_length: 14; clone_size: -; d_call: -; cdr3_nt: TGTGCCAGCAGCTTGCTCCTAGCAACCAATGAGCAGTTCTTC; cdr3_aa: CASSLLLATNEQFF
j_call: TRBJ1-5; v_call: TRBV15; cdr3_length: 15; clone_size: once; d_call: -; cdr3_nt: TGTGCCACCAGCCGGGGGGGGTGGGGCAATCAGCCCCAGCATTTT; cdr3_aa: CATSRGGWGNQPQHF
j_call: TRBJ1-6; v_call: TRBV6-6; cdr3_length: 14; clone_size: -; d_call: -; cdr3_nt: TGTGCCAGCAGTTACTCCGCGGTGAATTCACCCCTCCACTTT; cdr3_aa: CASSYSAVNSPLHF
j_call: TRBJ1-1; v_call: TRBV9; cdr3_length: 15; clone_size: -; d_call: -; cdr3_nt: TGTGCCAGCAGCGTAGGGAGTGGAGGGATCGGTGAAGCTTTCTTT; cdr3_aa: CASSVGSGGIGEAFF
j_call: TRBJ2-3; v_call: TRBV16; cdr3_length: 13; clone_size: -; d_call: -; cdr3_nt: TGTGCCAGCAGCCCTTGGCGCACAGATACGCAGTATTTT; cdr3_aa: CASSPWRTDTQYF
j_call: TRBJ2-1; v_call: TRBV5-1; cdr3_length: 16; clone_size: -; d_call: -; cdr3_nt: TGCGCCAGCAGCATTGGGGGGGCAGCCTCCTACAATGAGCAGTTCTTC; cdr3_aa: CASSIGGAASYNEQFF
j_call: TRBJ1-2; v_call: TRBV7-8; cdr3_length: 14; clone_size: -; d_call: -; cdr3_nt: TGTGCCAGCAGCCAGATGGCATCCAACTATGGCTACACCTTC; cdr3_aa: CASSQMASNYGYTF
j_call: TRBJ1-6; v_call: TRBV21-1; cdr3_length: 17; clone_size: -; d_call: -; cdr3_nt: TGTGCCAGCAGCAAAAACGAGGAGCGAGGGGGGGATTCACCCCTCCACTTT; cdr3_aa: CASSKNEERGGDSPLHF
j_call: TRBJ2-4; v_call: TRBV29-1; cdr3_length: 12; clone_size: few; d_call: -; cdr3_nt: TGCAGCGCCTGGGCAAGCAAAAACATTCAGTACTTC; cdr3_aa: CSAWASKNIQYF
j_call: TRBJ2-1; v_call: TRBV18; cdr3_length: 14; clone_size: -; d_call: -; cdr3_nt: TGTGCCAGCTCACCAACTTCAGGTGGGAATGAGCAGTTCTTC; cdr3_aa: CASSPTSGGNEQFF
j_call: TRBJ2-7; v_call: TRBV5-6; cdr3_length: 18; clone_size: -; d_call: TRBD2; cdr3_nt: TGTGCCAGCAGCTTGTACGGCGGACTAGCGGGGGTCCCGGGGGAGCAGTACTTC; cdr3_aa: CASSLYGGLAGVPGEQYF
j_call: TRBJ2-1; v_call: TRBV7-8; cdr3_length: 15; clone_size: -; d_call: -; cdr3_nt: TGTGCCAGCAGCCAGATACCGGGACTGTCTAATGAGCAGTTCTTC; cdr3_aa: CASSQIPGLSNEQFF
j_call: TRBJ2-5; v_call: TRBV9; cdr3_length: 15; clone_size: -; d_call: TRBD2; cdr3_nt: TGTGCCAGCAGCGGAGCGGGAGGGCTTTGGGAGACCCAGTACTTC; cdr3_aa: CASSGAGGLWETQYF
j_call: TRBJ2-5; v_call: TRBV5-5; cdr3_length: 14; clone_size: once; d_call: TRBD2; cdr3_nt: TGTGCCAGCAGCCATACTAGCGGGAGGGAGACCCAGTACTTC; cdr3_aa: CASSHTSGRETQYF
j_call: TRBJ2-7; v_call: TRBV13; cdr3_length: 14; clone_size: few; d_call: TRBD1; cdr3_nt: TGTGCCAGCAGCTTACCAGGGGGCTCCTACGAGCAGTACTTC; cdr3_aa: CASSLPGGSYEQYF
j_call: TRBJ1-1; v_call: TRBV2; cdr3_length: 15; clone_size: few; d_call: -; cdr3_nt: TGTGCCAGCAGTGAAACCCGGACAGAGAACACTGAAGCTTTCTTT; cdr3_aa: CASSETRTENTEAFF
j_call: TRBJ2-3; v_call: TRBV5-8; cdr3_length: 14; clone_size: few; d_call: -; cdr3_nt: TGTGCCAGCAGCTTGGGCGGCAGTGGGGATACGCAGTATTTT; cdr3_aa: CASSLGGSGDTQYF
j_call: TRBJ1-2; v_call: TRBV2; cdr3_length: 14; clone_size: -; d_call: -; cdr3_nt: TGTGCCAGCAGTCAGGAGAGGGCGCGGGGAGGCTACACCTTC; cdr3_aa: CASSQERARGGYTF
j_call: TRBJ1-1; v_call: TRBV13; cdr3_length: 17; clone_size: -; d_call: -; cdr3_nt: TGTGCCAGCAGTCGACGCGCGGGGGCGGGGGCGAACACTGAAGCTTTCTTT; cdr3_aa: CASSRRAGAGANTEAFF
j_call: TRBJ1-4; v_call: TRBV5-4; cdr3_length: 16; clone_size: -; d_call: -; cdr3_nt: TGTGCCAGCAGCCATAGGTCGGGCGGGGCTAATGAAAAACTGTTTTTT; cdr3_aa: CASSHRSGGANEKLFF
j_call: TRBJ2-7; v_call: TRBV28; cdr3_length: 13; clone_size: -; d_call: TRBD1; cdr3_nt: TGTGCCAGCTACTCACGGGACAGATTTGCGGAGTACTTC; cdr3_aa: CASYSRDRFAEYF
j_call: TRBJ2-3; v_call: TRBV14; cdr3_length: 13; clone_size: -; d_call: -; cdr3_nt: TGTGCCAGCAAAGCTTCCAGGGGAGATACGCAGTATTTT; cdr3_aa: CASKASRGDTQYF
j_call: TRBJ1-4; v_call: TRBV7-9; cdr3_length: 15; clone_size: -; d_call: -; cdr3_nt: TGTGCCAGCAGCCCCCCCTTTGTGTCTAGAGAAAAACTGTTTTTT; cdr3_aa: CASSPPFVSREKLFF
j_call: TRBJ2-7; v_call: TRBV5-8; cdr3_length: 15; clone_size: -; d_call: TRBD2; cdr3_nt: TGTGCCAGCAGCTTGGCGGGGGGACTGACCTACGAGCAGTACTTC; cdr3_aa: CASSLAGGLTYEQYF
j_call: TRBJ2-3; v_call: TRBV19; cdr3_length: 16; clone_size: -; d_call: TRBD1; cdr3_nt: TGTGCCAGTCCTCGGGTTCTTGGTGCCAGGGGGGATACGCAGTATTTT; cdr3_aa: CASPRVLGARGDTQYF
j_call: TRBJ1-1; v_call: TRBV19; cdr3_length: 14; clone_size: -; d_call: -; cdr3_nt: TGTGCCAGTAGTTTAGACAGGATGAACACTGAAGCTTTCTTT; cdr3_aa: CASSLDRMNTEAFF
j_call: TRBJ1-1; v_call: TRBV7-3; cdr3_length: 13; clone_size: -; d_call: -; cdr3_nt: TGTGCCAGCAGTTCAGGGGCAGGCACTGAAGCTTTCTTT; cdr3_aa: CASSSGAGTEAFF
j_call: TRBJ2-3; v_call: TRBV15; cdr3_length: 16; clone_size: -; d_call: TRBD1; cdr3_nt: TGTGCCACCAGCAAGGGACAGGGGGCGGGCACAGATACGCAGTATTTT; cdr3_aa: CATSKGQGAGTDTQYF
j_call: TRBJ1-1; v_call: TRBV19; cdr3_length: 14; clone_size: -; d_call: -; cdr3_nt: TGTGCCAGTAGTTCTTCCGGGACTGATTATGAAGCTTTCTTT; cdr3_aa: CASSSSGTDYEAFF
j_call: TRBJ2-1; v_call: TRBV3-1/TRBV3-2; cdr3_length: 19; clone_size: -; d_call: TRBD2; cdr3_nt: TGTGCCAGCAGCCAAGTCTTTCTCGGGTCGGGGGGTGGAGGGAATGAGCAGTTCTTC; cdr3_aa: CASSQVFLGSGGGGNEQFF
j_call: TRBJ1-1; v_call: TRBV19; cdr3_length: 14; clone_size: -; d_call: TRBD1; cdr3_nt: TGTGCCAGTAGCCCCAAGACAGGGGGCACTGAAGCTTTCTTT; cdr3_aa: CASSPKTGGTEAFF
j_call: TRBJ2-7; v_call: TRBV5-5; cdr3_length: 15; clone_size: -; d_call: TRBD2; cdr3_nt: TGTGCCAGCAGCTTTCTAGCGGGGGCGACCTACGAGCAGTACTTC; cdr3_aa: CASSFLAGATYEQYF
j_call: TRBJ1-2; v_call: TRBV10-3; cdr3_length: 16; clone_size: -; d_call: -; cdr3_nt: TGTGCCATCAGTGCCTCCTATCAGGGGTCAAACTATGGCTACACCTTC; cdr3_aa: CAISASYQGSNYGYTF
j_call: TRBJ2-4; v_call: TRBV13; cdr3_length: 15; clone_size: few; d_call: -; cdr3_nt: TGTGCCAGCAGTAGGGGAAGGGTAATTGGGAACATTCAGTACTTC; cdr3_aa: CASSRGRVIGNIQYF
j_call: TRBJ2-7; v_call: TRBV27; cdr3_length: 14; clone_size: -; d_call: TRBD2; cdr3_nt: TGTGCCAGCGCCCCAGGTGCGGGGGCCTACGAGCAGTACTTC; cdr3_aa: CASAPGAGAYEQYF